A selection of T cell receptor beta chains follows, all from one sample in a study of blood T cell repertoires in COVID-19. The repertoire was sequenced with immunoSEQ multiplex PCR; TCRdb's copy has only in-frame clones and lacks some. The data contain 300,000 or so clones, roughly nine tenths of them singletons. Sequences were obtained from PBMCs or T cells enriched from blood (not recorded which). These receptor sequences come from a woman in her twenties or thirties who had recovered from COVID-19. The CDR3 runs from the conserved cysteine through the conserved F or W. D genes are given only for firm matches. Clone size is stated in some rows and not others, as once, few, many or a class when expanded.

size	V	J	D	DNA	CDR3
-	TRBV18	TRBJ1-2	-	TGTGCCAGCTCACCGGACAGCAGCTATGGCTACACCTTC	CASSPDSSYGYTF
-	TRBV7-6	TRBJ1-4	TRBD1	TGTGCCAGCAGCCCAAGACAGGGAGCAACTAATGAAAAACTGTTTTTT	CASSPRQGATNEKLFF
-	TRBV5-1	TRBJ1-3	TRBD1	TGCGCCAGCAGCTTGGCTCCAACAGGGGTTGGAAACACCATATATTTT	CASSLAPTGVGNTIYF
-	TRBV9	TRBJ2-7	TRBD2	TGTGCCAGCAGCCCCGGGACTAGCGGGGGCCCCTACGAGCAGTACTTC	CASSPGTSGGPYEQYF
few	TRBV7-2	TRBJ2-5	TRBD2	TGTGCCAGCAGCTTAGCAGGTCCGGGCGGGGGGCAAGAGACCCAGTACTTC	CASSLAGPGGGQETQYF
-	TRBV28	TRBJ2-3	-	TGTGCCAGCAGTTTGGGCATCTCCACAGATACGCAGTATTTT	CASSLGISTDTQYF
-	TRBV3-1/TRBV3-2	TRBJ1-6	-	TGTGCCAGCAGCCAAGTGTCAGGGGTCAATTCACCCCTCCACTTT	CASSQVSGVNSPLHF
-	TRBV19	TRBJ1-1	-	TGTGCCAGTAGTACAGGGCCGAACACTGAAGCTTTCTTT	CASSTGPNTEAFF
-	TRBV15	TRBJ2-2	TRBD1	TGTGCCACCAGCAGAGATCCGGGACAGGGTTCGATCGGGGAGCTGTTTTTT	CATSRDPGQGSIGELFF
-	TRBV15	TRBJ1-6	TRBD1	TGTGCCACCAGCGGAGAGAACTCGGACAGGCCTAGTTCACCCCTCCACTTT	CATSGENSDRPSSPLHF
-	TRBV14	TRBJ1-2	TRBD1	TGTGCCAGCAGCCCTTTAGGGACAGCCCACTGGCGGACCTTC	CASSPLGTAHWRTF
-	TRBV11-2	TRBJ1-2	-	TGTGCCAGCAGCCTCGCGGGGGGAGGCTACACCTTC	CASSLAGGGYTF
-	TRBV19	TRBJ2-2	TRBD1	TGTGCCAGTAGTGGAGGACAGGGGACTAACCCCGGGGAGCTGTTTTTT	CASSGGQGTNPGELFF
-	TRBV30	TRBJ1-2	-	TGTGCCTGGACGGAAGGGGAGGACTATGGCTACACCTTC	CAWTEGEDYGYTF
-	TRBV27	TRBJ2-7	TRBD1	TGTGCCAGCAGTGACCCGGGACAGGGGGTATACGAGCAGTACTTC	CASSDPGQGVYEQYF
-	TRBV2	TRBJ2-5	TRBD2	TGTGCCAGCAGCGGAGGACTAGCGGGGAACCAAGAGACCCAGTACTTC	CASSGGLAGNQETQYF
-	TRBV19	TRBJ2-7	TRBD2	TGTGCCAGTAGTATAGTCGGGGGGATCAACGAGCAGTACTTC	CASSIVGGINEQYF
-	TRBV5-1	TRBJ1-2	-	TGCGCCAGCAGCTTGACAGGATTTGATGGCTACACCTTC	CASSLTGFDGYTF
-	TRBV7-9	TRBJ2-4	TRBD1	TGTGCCAGCAGCTCACGGACAGGGATTGATGTTGAGAACATTCAGTACTTC	CASSSRTGIDVENIQYF
-	TRBV27	TRBJ2-7	TRBD2	TGTGCCAGCAGTTCATCAGCGGGGGGCCCTACCTACGAGCAGTACTTC	CASSSSAGGPTYEQYF
-	TRBV19	TRBJ2-1	TRBD2	TGTGCCAGTAGTGGGACTAGCGGGGGCCCTTACAATGAGCAGTTCTTC	CASSGTSGGPYNEQFF
few	TRBV5-8	TRBJ1-1	-	TGTGCCAGCAGCGACAACGGTTGGGGGAGGGACACTGAAGCTTTCTTT	CASSDNGWGRDTEAFF
-	TRBV7-2	TRBJ2-5	TRBD2	TGTGCCAGCAGCTTAGATAGCGGGGGGGCCCAAGAGACCCAGTACTTC	CASSLDSGGAQETQYF
-	TRBV6-2/TRBV6-3	TRBJ1-1	TRBD1	TGTGCCAGCAGTAACCCCACAGGGGGGGGTACTGAAGCTTTCTTT	CASSNPTGGGTEAFF
-	TRBV4-1	TRBJ2-5	-	TGCGCCAGCAGCCCCCGGGCAGGGGTAGAGACCCAGTACTTC	CASSPRAGVETQYF
-	TRBV5-8	TRBJ1-2	TRBD1	TGTGCCAGCACCTTGCCGGGACAGGGCGGCTATGGCTACACCTTC	CASTLPGQGGYGYTF
-	TRBV3-1/TRBV3-2	TRBJ2-3	-	TGTGCCAGCAGCCAAGTTATATTCGGACTTCCATTCACAGATACGCAGTATTTT	CASSQVIFGLPFTDTQYF
-	TRBV7-9	TRBJ1-2	-	TGTGCCAGCAGCCCCGACACAGGGCGAGGTGGCTACACCTTC	CASSPDTGRGGYTF
-	TRBV2	TRBJ1-2	TRBD1	TGTGCCAGCAGTGTGATGGGACAGGGGGCGGGTGGCTACACCTTC	CASSVMGQGAGGYTF
-	TRBV7-8	TRBJ1-3	-	TGTGCCAGCAGCTTATTGAGTAGGGGTACTGGAAACACCATATATTTT	CASSLLSRGTGNTIYF
-	TRBV4-2	TRBJ2-2	-	TGTGCCAGCAGCGAAGTCCGGGGGTTCGGGGAGCTGTTTTTT	CASSEVRGFGELFF
few	TRBV2	TRBJ2-7	TRBD1	TGTGCCAGCAGGCGTCTGGGACAGGGAAGCGAGCAGTACTTC	CASRRLGQGSEQYF
-	TRBV2	TRBJ2-7	-	TGTGCCAGCAGCCGCGAGCAGTACTTC	CASSREQYF
-	TRBV29-1	TRBJ2-3	TRBD2	TGCAGCGTTGAAACTAGGCGGGGGGGATACACAGATACGCAGTATTTT	CSVETRRGGYTDTQYF
-	TRBV18	TRBJ2-5	-	TGTGCCAGCTCACCGGTCCCGGGGACTCTCCAAGAGACCCAGTACTTC	CASSPVPGTLQETQYF
-	TRBV2	TRBJ1-2	-	TGTGCCAGCAGCGGAGGGGAGAACTATGGCTACACCTTC	CASSGGENYGYTF
-	TRBV10-3	TRBJ1-2	-	TGTGCCATCAGTGACGAGGCGAATGGCTACACCTTC	CAISDEANGYTF
-	TRBV19	TRBJ2-1	-	TGTGCCAGTAGTATCAGGGGGGCACCGTACAATGAGCAGTTCTTC	CASSIRGAPYNEQFF
few	TRBV7-2	TRBJ1-3	-	TGTGCCAGCAGCGTTGTACGAGTCTCTGGAAACACCATATATTTT	CASSVVRVSGNTIYF
-	TRBV30	TRBJ2-3	TRBD1	TGTGCCACTAATAGACAGGGGGCTTCCACAGATACGCAGTATTTT	CATNRQGASTDTQYF
-	TRBV10-3	TRBJ1-1	-	TGTGCCATCAGGGCAATCCCTTATGGCACTGAAGCTTTCTTT	CAIRAIPYGTEAFF